This T cell receptor beta chain was sequenced during a study of blood T cells in healthy people across ages. Study-wide results and caveats: Percentage of naive T cells showed a strong correlation with TCR beta diversity.

Primed by a sample-barcoded 5' primer and a J-beta primer mix, a second PCR proceeded for about 6 to 12 cycles. A 12-random-nucleotide template-switch adaptor tagged each cDNA molecule. TCRdb processed the 5' RACE reads anew with MiXCR; each CDR3 protein has one entry. This sample yields about 290,000 distinct CDR3 sequences, of which 27% are seen a single time; around 30% belongs to the top ten. This clonotype was seen only a few times. The antigen remains undetermined. V lost 0 bases and J 4 bases, leaving 8 bases between the germline ends. CDR3 length: 14 amino acids. CDR1 is SGHRS, CDR2 YFSETQ, per germline. It was approximately 10 milliliters of peripheral blood that were drawn from each donor. Isolated PBMCs totaled at least 6.5 million in each sample.

This chain joins TRBV5-1 and TRBJ1-3, with D uncertain. The material sequenced was blood. The origin of this receptor is a woman in her 70s in good health. The CDR3 sequence: CASSLVGIGNTIYF. The DNA of the CDR3 is TGCGCCAGCAGCTTGGTAGGGATCGGAAACACCATATATTTT.